This T cell receptor (beta chain) appears in the sequencing data of a study of T cell changes during pregnancy in multiple sclerosis (dated by TCRdb to between 2018 and 2020). General notes on the study: The study examined how the T cell repertoire changed over the course of pregnancy in women with multiple sclerosis.

The library relied on the immunoSEQ multiplex PCR assay. TCRdb took over this immuneACCESS table, retaining in-frame rearrangements with V and J assigned. Such tables are incomplete; in checked studies, under half of the missing clones stem from an unresolved V gene, and the remainder is unexplained. In this sample the table shows 45,000 to 55,000 clones, around 93% of which occur a single time. The top ten clones comprise roughly 0.92% of the sample. The CDR3 measures 15 amino acids from cysteine to phenylalanine. The retained sequence is limited to the CDR3, 45 bases, with the frame set at the first base. V ends up 0 bases short and J 6 bases short, with an unmatched junction base count of 7. The germline V gene encodes CDR1 SGDLS and CDR2 YYNGEE. As to this clone: Its antigen is unknown. It has no much larger one-base neighbor in the sample; base qualities were not kept.

This chain joins TRBV9 to TRBJ2-3; 7 central bases correspond to TRBD1. This clonotype originated in a female donor with multiple sclerosis, enrolled in a pregnancy study. Sequences were derived from peripheral blood, sampled after pregnancy. The nucleotide sequence is TGTGCCAGCAGCGTAGCGGGTGGCAGGGGGGATACGCAGTATTTT. This is translated as CASSVAGGRGDTQYF. This CDR3, with the reference TRBV9 and TRBJ2-3 proteins standing in past its ends, gives the full variable domain DSGVTQTPKHLITATGQRVTLRCSPRSGDLSVYWYQQSLDQGLQFLIQYYNGEERAKGNILERFSAQQFPDLHSELNLSSLELGDSALYFCASSVAGGRGDTQYFGPGTRLTVL.